Sequencing of this TCR beta chain was carried out in a study of cytomegalovirus exposure and HLA in healthy donors. As for this clone: Its antigen remains unidentified.

Trimming pared 10 bases from V and 6 bases from J, leaving 12 bases between. The CDR3 has 12 amino acids. Germline CDR1 LNHDA, CDR2 SQIVND (reference sequence). Study-level results: Researchers reported in a later analysis that a missense DCLRE1C variant was tied to TCR beta V- and J-gene trimming. When analyzed later, the rates of TCR association showed variation by HLA locus, with DRB1 the most and HLA-C the fewest.

PCR used 60 Vbeta primers and 13 Jbeta primers. Produced via immunoSEQ multiplex PCR; TCRdb's table is partial and in-frame only. The sample lists 120,000 or so clones, around 73% occurring once. This sequence originates from a man between 25 and 39 years old in good health and CMV-seropositive. Sequenced material: PBMCs. V gene TRBV19 combines with J gene TRBJ1-4, with D possibly TRBD1 on 5 matching bases. CDR3 DNA sequence: TGTGCCACTCGGGGGGGGGATGAAAAACTGTTTTTT. It yields the protein CATRGGDEKLFF.